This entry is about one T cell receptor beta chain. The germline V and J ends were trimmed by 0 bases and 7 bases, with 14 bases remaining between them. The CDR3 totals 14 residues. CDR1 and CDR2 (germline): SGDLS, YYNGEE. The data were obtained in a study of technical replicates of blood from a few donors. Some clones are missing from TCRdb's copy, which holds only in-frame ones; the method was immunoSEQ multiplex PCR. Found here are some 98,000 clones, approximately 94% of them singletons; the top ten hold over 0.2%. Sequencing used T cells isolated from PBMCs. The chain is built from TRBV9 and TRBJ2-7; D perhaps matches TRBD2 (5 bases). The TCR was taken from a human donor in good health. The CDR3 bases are TGTGCCAGCAGCGTAGGGCTAGCCCCGGGTGAGCAGTACTTC. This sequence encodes CASSVGLAPGEQYF.